The 8 T cell receptor beta chains below all came from one sample that was sequenced in a study of regulatory T cells in long-lasting Graves disease. Library construction for TCR beta used iRepertoire HTBI primers and Arm-PCR of CDR3 regions. TCRdb re-derived calls from the multiplex PCR reads in MiXCR, one entry per CDR3 protein. The table lists about 350,000 distinct CDR3 sequences, approximately 15% of them singletons. The sample's time point: newly diagnosed GD, antithyroid drugs for less than 3 months. From PBMCs, RNA was extracted and then used to make the TCR library. This sample was shared with a second study, whose subject was T cells in Graves' hyperthyroidism and ophthalmopathy.

The sample consisted of peripheral blood mononuclear cells (PBMCs), taken at new diagnosis, from a patient treated with antithyroid drugs. These receptors originate from a man between 35 and 55 years old with Graves disease.

This clonotype was recorded many times. This rearrangement joins TRBV6-5 to TRBJ1-4, with 9 bases that match TRBD1. Losses at the gene ends were 0 bases for V and 8 bases for J; bases not matched to a gene: 4. The CDR3 length is 15 residues. CDR1 and CDR2 (germline): MNHEY, SVGAGI. The CDR3 DNA is TGTGCCAGCAGTTACTCGGGACAGGGCATCGAAAAACTGTTTTTT. The encoded protein is CASSYSGQGIEKLFF.

Points on this clonotype: The germline gene is not matched at one end of the junction; a read error may be the cause. The CDR3 DNA is TGTGCCAGCAGGGAGACCGGGACAGAAAATTCACCCCCCCACTTT. This gives the protein CASRETGTENSPPHF. The V and J genes are TRBV6-1 and TRBJ1-6; 7 bases align to TRBD1. CDR3 size: 15 residues. Germline CDR1 MNHNS, CDR2 SASEGT.

There are many counts of this clonotype. J is TRBJ1-1 and V is TRBV18, with D possibly TRBD1 on 6 matching bases. Trimming cost V 0 bases and J 4 bases, with 9 bases left between them. Germline CDR1 and CDR2: KGHSH and LQKENI. This CDR3 has 14 residues. For the CDR3, the DNA is TGTGCCAGCTCACCACCGAGGGGGAGCACTGAAGCTTTCTTT. As protein: CASSPPRGSTEAFF.

This clonotype was picked up many times. The chain is built from TRBV2 and TRBJ1-5, with TRBD1 matching over 7 bases. V was clipped by 6 bases and J by 7 bases; unmatched bases: 6. The germline V gene has CDR1 SNHLY and CDR2 FYNNEI. The CDR3 consists of 13 residues. In DNA, the CDR3 is TGTGCCAGCAGGCGACAGGGAGGACAGCCCCAGCATTTT. Its translation: CASRRQGGQPQHF.

This clonotype was seen at least ten times. The rearrangement links TRBV18 to TRBJ1-1; D is uncertain. CDR3 length: 13 residues. V lost 4 bases, J lost 3 bases, and 9 bases lay in between. From germline, CDR1 is KGHSH and CDR2 LQKENI. DNA of the CDR3: TGTGCCAGCTCACGCCAATGGGACACTGAAGCTTTCTTT. It yields the protein CASSRQWDTEAFF.

This clonotype was counted at least ten times. V gene TRBV20-1 combines with J gene TRBJ2-3; TRBD2 agrees at 11 bases. The CDR3 consists of 15 residues. In germline, CDR1 is DFQATT, CDR2 SNEGSKA (reference sequence). Trimming cost V 4 bases and J 4 bases; bases outside gene matches: 7. The CDR3 bases are TGCAGTGCTACCTTTAGCGGGGGGGCCGCAGATACGCAGTATTTT. It is translated as CSATFSGGAADTQYF.

The chain uses TRBV5-5 and TRBJ2-1; tentatively, D is TRBD1 (6 bases). Germline CDR1 reads SGHKS; CDR2 reads YYEKEE (reference sequence). The germline V and J ends were trimmed by 6 bases and 0 bases, with 7 bases remaining between them. CDR3 length equals 13 residues. The CDR3 DNA follows: TGTGCCAGCATGGGGGCCTCCTACAATGAGCAGTTCTTC. Its protein is CASMGASYNEQFF. The full variable domain, in which reference TRBV5-5 and TRBJ2-1 provide the parts outside the CDR3, is DAGVTQSPTHLIKTRGQQVTLRCSPISGHKSVSWYQQVLGQGPQFIFQYYEKEERGRGNFPDRFSARQFPNYSSELNVNALLLGDSALYLCASMGASYNEQFFGPGTRLTVL.

This clonotype was detected many times. This rearrangement joins TRBV11-2 to TRBJ2-5; D may be TRBD2 (6 bases). The CDR3 covers 16 residues. V was shortened by 1 base and J by 4 bases, with 16 bases between the two germline ends. Germline V gene data show CDR1 as SGHAT and CDR2 as FQNNGV. DNA of the CDR3: TGTGCCAGCAGCTTAGTTGGAGGGACGGCCGCAGAGACCCAGTACTTC. Protein sequence: CASSLVGGTAAETQYF.